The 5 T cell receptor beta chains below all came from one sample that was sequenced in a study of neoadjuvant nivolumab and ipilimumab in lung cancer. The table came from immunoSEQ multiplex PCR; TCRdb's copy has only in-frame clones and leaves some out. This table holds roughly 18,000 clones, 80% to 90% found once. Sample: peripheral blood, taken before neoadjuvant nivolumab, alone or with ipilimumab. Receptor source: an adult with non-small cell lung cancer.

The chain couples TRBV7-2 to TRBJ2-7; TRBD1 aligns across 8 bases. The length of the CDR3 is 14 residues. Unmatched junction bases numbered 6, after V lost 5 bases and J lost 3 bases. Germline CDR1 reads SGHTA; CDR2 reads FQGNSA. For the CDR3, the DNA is TGTGCCAGCAGCCAAAGGACAGGGAGCTACGAGCAGTACTTC. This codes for CASSQRTGSYEQYF.

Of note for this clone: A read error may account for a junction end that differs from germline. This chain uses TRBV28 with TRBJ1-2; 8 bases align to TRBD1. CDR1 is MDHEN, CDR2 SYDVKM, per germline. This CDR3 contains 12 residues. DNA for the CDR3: TGTGCCAGCAGTTTAGGACAGGGCGCTTCCACTTGG. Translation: CASSLGQGASTW.

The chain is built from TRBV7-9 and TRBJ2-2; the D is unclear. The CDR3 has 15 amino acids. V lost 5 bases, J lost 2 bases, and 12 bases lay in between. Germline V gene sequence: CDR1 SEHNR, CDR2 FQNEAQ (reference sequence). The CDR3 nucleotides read TGTGCCAGCAGCGCCAGCGTAGTTAACACCGGGGAGCTGTTTTTT. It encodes CASSASVVNTGELFF.

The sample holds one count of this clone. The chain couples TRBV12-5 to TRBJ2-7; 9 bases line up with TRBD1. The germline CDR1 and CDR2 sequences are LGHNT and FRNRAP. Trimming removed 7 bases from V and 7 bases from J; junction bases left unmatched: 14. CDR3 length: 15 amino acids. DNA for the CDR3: TGTGCTAGTGCTCCCGGGACAGGGCATGTGGGGGAGCAGTACTTC. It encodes CASAPGTGHVGEQYF.

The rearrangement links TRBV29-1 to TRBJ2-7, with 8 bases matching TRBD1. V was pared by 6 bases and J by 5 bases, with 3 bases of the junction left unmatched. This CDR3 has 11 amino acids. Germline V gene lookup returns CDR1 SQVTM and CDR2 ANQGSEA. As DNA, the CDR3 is TGCAGCGTCCAGACAGGGGACGAGCAGTACTTC. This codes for CSVQTGDEQYF.